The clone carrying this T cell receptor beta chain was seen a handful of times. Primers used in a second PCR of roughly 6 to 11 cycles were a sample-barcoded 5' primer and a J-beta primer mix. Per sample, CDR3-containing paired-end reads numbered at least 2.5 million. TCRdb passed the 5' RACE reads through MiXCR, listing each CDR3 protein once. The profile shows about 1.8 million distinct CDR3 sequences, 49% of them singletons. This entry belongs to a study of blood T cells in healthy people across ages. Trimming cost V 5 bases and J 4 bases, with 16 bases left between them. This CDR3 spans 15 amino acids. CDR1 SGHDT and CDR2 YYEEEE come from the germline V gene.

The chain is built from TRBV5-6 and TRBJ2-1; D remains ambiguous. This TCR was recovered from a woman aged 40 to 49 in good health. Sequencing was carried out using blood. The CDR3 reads CASRDGSRAYNEQFF. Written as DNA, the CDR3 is TGTGCCAGCAGAGACGGGTCAAGGGCATACAATGAGCAGTTCTTC.